This passage covers 24 T cell receptor beta chains from one sample sequenced in a study of a mutant IDH1 vaccine in newly diagnosed glioma. Stated time point: week 5, during vaccination. All doses held 300 ug of mutant IDH1 20-mer peptide, with topical imiquimod. No antigen has been assigned to these receptors. The assay was immunoSEQ multiplex PCR, and TCRdb's table has in-frame clones only and misses some. Of roughly 11,000 clones in the sample, around 90% were seen once. Sequences were derived from PBMCs, sampled from a glioma patient whose treatment included an IDH1 peptide vaccine. The receptors derive from a woman aged 40 to 50 with glioma. Some clones in this sample may be carry-over from other donors' samples.

This clone was observed once. The chain carries TRBV30 and TRBJ1-2, with a tentative D call TRBD1 (6 bases). The CDR3 is 15 amino acids. CDR1 is GTSNPN, CDR2 SVGIG, per germline (reference sequence). V lost 3 bases, J lost 0 bases, and 14 bases lay in between. The CDR3 nucleotides read TGTGCCTGGAGGCAGGGGATAGGTTCTAACTATGGCTACACCTTC. This encodes CAWRQGIGSNYGYTF.

The V and J genes are TRBV11-2 and TRBJ2-1, with TRBD2 as a possible D gene (5 bases). Germline values: CDR1 SGHAT, CDR2 FQNNGV. V was cut by 4 bases and J by 6 bases, with 10 bases left in between. The CDR3 extends over 13 amino acids. The CDR3 bases are TGTGCCAGCAGCTCGGAGGTAGCCAATGAGCAGTTCTTC. It is translated as CASSSEVANEQFF.

Only one count was recorded for this clone. The chain links TRBV4-1 to TRBJ2-1; TRBD1 matches 8 bases. The CDR3 totals 14 residues. V shed 5 bases, J shed 4 bases, and the junction held 4 bases outside the gene matches. Germline V gene data show CDR1 as MGHRA and CDR2 as YSYEKL. This chain's CDR3 is CASSTGQVYNEQFF. The CDR3 DNA follows: TGCGCCAGCAGCACGGGACAGGTGTACAATGAGCAGTTCTTC.

This clone came up a few times. CDR3 DNA sequence: TGTGCCAGCTCACCGGCCACCGGGGGAGAGACCCAGTACTTC. Amino acids: CASSPATGGETQYF. This chain joins TRBV18 and TRBJ2-5, with D tentatively TRBD2 (6 bases). Per the germline V gene, CDR1 is KGHSH and CDR2 is LQKENI. The CDR3 runs to 14 residues. Trimming shortened V by 3 bases and J by 4 bases, and 12 bases separated the two germline ends.

This chain joins TRBV19 and TRBJ1-6; 11 nucleotides line up with TRBD1. Losses at the gene ends were 7 bases for V and 6 bases for J; bases not matched to a gene: 5. Germline-derived CDR1 and CDR2 are LNHDA and SQIVND (reference sequence). There are 15 residues in the CDR3. The CDR3 is CASTPGQGANSPLHF. In DNA form, the CDR3 reads TGTGCCAGTACCCCCGGACAGGGGGCTAATTCACCCCTCCACTTT.

The chain employs TRBV29-1 and TRBJ2-5; D gene unclear. V was trimmed by 1 base and J by 7 bases, leaving 7 bases between them. Germline-derived CDR1 and CDR2 are SQVTM and ANQGSEA. This CDR3 contains 11 residues. The CDR3 sequence is CSVEAGRTQYF. DNA for the CDR3: TGCAGCGTTGAAGCAGGCCGGACCCAGTACTTC.

This chain uses TRBV28 with TRBJ1-4; D may be TRBD1 (6 bases). CDR1 and CDR2 (germline): MDHEN, SYDVKM. Trimming took off 6 bases at V and 8 bases at J, with 22 bases between the two ends. The CDR3 spans 16 residues. Here the CDR3 reads CASRSRGGPGREKLFF. The CDR3 DNA sequence: TGTGCCAGCAGGTCGCGGGGGGGCCCCGGTAGGGAAAAACTGTTTTTT. Full variable domain (rest looked up from reference TRBV28 and TRBJ1-4): DVKVTQSSRYLVKRTGEKVFLECVQDMDHENMFWYRQDPGLGLRLIYFSYDVKMKEKGDIPEGYSVSREKKERFSLILESASTNQTSMYLCASRSRGGPGREKLFFGSGTQLSVL.

V is TRBV2 and J is TRBJ1-1; no definite D call. Trimming pared 4 bases from V and 1 base from J, leaving 10 bases between. Germline CDR1 SNHLY, CDR2 FYNNEI. The CDR3 totals 14 residues. The CDR3 loop reads CASSAEQTNTEAFF. CDR3 sequence (DNA): TGTGCCAGCAGTGCCGAACAGACGAACACTGAAGCTTTCTTT.

The chain combines TRBV10-3 with TRBJ1-1; TRBD1 matches 7 bases. Germline assignment: CDR1 ENHRY and CDR2 SYGVKD. J was trimmed by 0 bases and V by 5 bases; bases with no gene match: 3. The CDR3 contains 14 residues. The CDR3 reads CAISLGQLNTEAFF. The CDR3 bases are TGTGCCATCAGTTTGGGACAGCTGAACACTGAAGCTTTCTTT.

V and J are TRBV6-6 and TRBJ1-4, with 7 bases matching TRBD1. Germline CDR1 is MNHNY and CDR2 is SVGAGI (reference sequence). Unmatched junction bases numbered 10, after V lost 6 bases and J lost 6 bases. This CDR3 contains 15 residues. For the CDR3, the DNA is TGTGCCAGCAGCTCCGGACAGGAAGTATATGAAAAACTGTTTTTT. It encodes CASSSGQEVYEKLFF.

The chain combines TRBV10-3 with TRBJ2-3, with 10 nucleotides matching TRBD2. The V gene end was trimmed by 6 bases and the J gene end by 6 bases; junction bases not matched to a gene: 6. The length of the CDR3 is 14 residues. The V gene's germline CDR1 is ENHRY and CDR2 SYGVKD. In DNA, the CDR3 is TGTGCCATCAGGGCGAGCGGGGGGGCGGATACGCAGTATTTT. Amino acid sequence: CAIRASGGADTQYF.

The genes are TRBV7-9 and TRBJ1-3; 7 bases match TRBD1. The junction had 3 bases not matched to a gene; V was cut back by 5 bases and J by 5 bases. The CDR3 totals 13 residues. CDR1 is SEHNR and CDR2 is FQNEAQ in the germline V gene (reference sequence). The CDR3 sequence: CASSRQGRNTIYF. CDR3 sequence (DNA): TGTGCCAGCAGCCGACAGGGAAGAAACACCATATATTTT.

J is TRBJ1-1 and V is TRBV29-1, with 9 bases lining up with TRBD1. V lost 0 bases, J lost 5 bases, and 4 bases stayed unmatched. Germline V gives CDR1 SQVTM, CDR2 ANQGSEA. There are 14 residues in the CDR3. The CDR3 region is CSVEEDRGRTEAFF. The DNA of the CDR3 is TGCAGCGTTGAAGAGGACAGGGGAAGGACTGAAGCTTTCTTT.

The V call is TRBV10-3, the J call TRBJ1-5; D unresolved. Per germline, CDR1 ENHRY and CDR2 SYGVKD. Trimming pared 5 bases from V and 7 bases from J, leaving 12 bases between. The CDR3 loop spans 13 amino acids. CDR3 in amino acids: CAISPDLTQPQHF. The CDR3 region has the DNA TGTGCCATCAGTCCGGACCTTACCCAGCCCCAGCATTTT.

The V and J genes are TRBV7-8 and TRBJ1-2; no clear D. Trimming cost V 1 base and J 3 bases, with 9 bases left between them. Germline lookup yields CDR1 SGHVS and CDR2 FQNEAQ. The CDR3 consists of 14 residues. The CDR3 coding sequence is TGTGCCAGCAGCTTAGAAATTGCCGACTATGGCTACACCTTC. It encodes CASSLEIADYGYTF.

The chain links TRBV2 to TRBJ2-4; D might be TRBD2 (6 bases). Germline assignment: CDR1 SNHLY and CDR2 FYNNEI. The CDR3 length is 15 residues. Between the trimmed V and J ends, which lost 3 bases and 6 bases, there was a span of 15 bases. CDR3 sequence (DNA): TGTGCCAGCAGTGAGAATCCTAGCGTCGGAAACATTCAGTACTTC. It encodes CASSENPSVGNIQYF.

The rearrangement links TRBV9 to TRBJ2-1; 9 nucleotides align to TRBD2. CDR3 length: 12 amino acids. Germline CDR1 and CDR2: SGDLS and YYNGEE. J lost 10 bases, V lost 3 bases, and 2 bases had no gene match. The CDR3 DNA sequence: TGTGCCAGCAGCGGGCGGGAGGGGGAGCAGTTCTTC. It specifies CASSGREGEQFF.

The CDR3 here is CASSLESVGDGKLFF. In DNA form, the CDR3 reads TGTGCCAGCAGCTTAGAGTCCGTAGGGGATGGGAAACTGTTTTTT. The V and J genes are TRBV7-9 and TRBJ1-4, with D possibly matching TRBD1 (5 bases). Germline V CDR1 and CDR2: SEHNR, FQNEAQ (reference sequence). V lost 1 base and J 11 bases, leaving 17 bases between the germline ends. The CDR3 extends over 15 amino acids.

This chain uses TRBV27 with TRBJ2-6, with D perhaps being TRBD1 or TRBD2 (5 bases each). Trimming took off 8 bases at V and 0 bases at J, with 20 bases between the two ends. Germline loops: CDR1 MNHEY, CDR2 SMNVEV (reference sequence). The CDR3 totals 18 residues. In DNA form, the CDR3 reads TGTGCCAGCCGGGGATGGGGGAATTCGAGCTCTGGGGCCAACGTCCTGACTTTC. It encodes CASRGWGNSSSGANVLTF.

The chain's CDR3 is CASSSDRFLTNEQFF. CDR3 sequence (DNA): TGTGCCAGCAGCTCGGACAGGTTCCTCACCAATGAGCAGTTCTTC. The genes are TRBV7-2 and TRBJ2-1; 7 bases are shared with TRBD1. The CDR3 loop spans 15 amino acids. Germline V gives CDR1 SGHTA, CDR2 FQGNSA. V lost 4 bases, J lost 6 bases, and 9 bases stayed unmatched.

The gene calls are TRBV19 and TRBJ2-3; D tentatively fits TRBD1 or TRBD2 (5 bases each). The ends were cut back, 6 bases at V and 0 bases at J, with 16 bases in the middle. CDR1 is LNHDA and CDR2 is SQIVND in the germline V gene (reference sequence). The CDR3 runs 16 residues. The CDR3 region is CASSSGTSPSTDTQYF. The DNA of the CDR3 is TGTGCCAGTAGCTCTGGGACCTCACCGAGCACAGATACGCAGTATTTT. Full variable domain (missing parts from reference TRBV19 and TRBJ2-3): DGGITQSPKYLFRKEGQNVTLSCEQNLNHDAMYWYRQDPGQGLRLIYYSQIVNDFQKGDIAEGYSVSREKKESFPLTVTSAQKNPTAFYLCASSSGTSPSTDTQYFGPGTRLTVL.

The chain employs TRBV7-8 and TRBJ2-7; D is undetermined. CDR3 length: 16 amino acids. V was shortened by 0 bases and J by 2 bases, with 14 bases between the two germline ends. In germline, CDR1 is SGHVS, CDR2 FQNEAQ. As DNA, the CDR3 is TGTGCCAGCAGCTTAGCTACAATGGGCAAGACCTACGAGCAGTACTTC. Protein product: CASSLATMGKTYEQYF. The variable domain in full, completed from reference TRBV7-8 and TRBJ2-7, reads GAGVSQSPRYKVAKRGQDVALRCDPISGHVSLFWYQQALGQGPEFLTYFQNEAQLDKSGLPSDRFFAERPEGSVSTLKIQRTQQEDSAVYLCASSLATMGKTYEQYFGPGTRLTVT.

The chain employs TRBV15 and TRBJ2-7, with D tentatively TRBD1 (5 bases). The length of the CDR3 is 14 residues. In germline, CDR1 is LNHNV, CDR2 YYDKDF (reference sequence). Trimming left V 0 bases short and J 0 bases short, with 6 bases between. The CDR3 spells CATSRDQGSYEQYF. CDR3 DNA sequence: TGTGCCACCAGCAGAGATCAGGGCTCCTACGAGCAGTACTTC.

The V gene is TRBV5-6, the J gene TRBJ1-1; tentatively, D is TRBD1 (6 bases). V dropped 2 bases and J dropped 1 base, with 12 bases sitting between them. The CDR3 has 15 residues. Germline V gene lookup returns CDR1 SGHDT and CDR2 YYEEEE. CDR3 loop: CASSFDQGWNTEAFF. As DNA, the CDR3 is TGTGCCAGCAGCTTTGATCAGGGGTGGAACACTGAAGCTTTCTTT.